These T cell receptor beta chains were read from a single sample in a study of blood T cell repertoires in COVID-19. The protocol was immunoSEQ multiplex PCR, while the TCRdb copy is restricted to in-frame clones and leaves out a portion. This sample carries under 300,000 clones, about four fifths of them seen once, and the ten largest clones take less than 3.5%. The sequenced material came from peripheral blood. The receptors originated from a woman between 18 and 30 years old with acute or convalescent COVID-19. Each CDR3 is given with its conserved first and last residue. D genes are given only for firm matches. Size is stated for part of the rows, as once, few or many counts, or as a class when the clone is expanded.

d_gene: -
abundance: once
v_gene: TRBV6-5
j_gene: TRBJ1-5
CDR3nt: TGTGCCAGCAGACTGACAGTCAATCAGCCCCAGCATTTT
CDR3aa: CASRLTVNQPQHF

d_gene: TRBD2
abundance: -
v_gene: TRBV29-1
j_gene: TRBJ2-1
CDR3nt: TGCAGCGTTGAAGGGAGCGGGAGCTCCTACAATGAGCAGTTCTTC
CDR3aa: CSVEGSGSSYNEQFF

d_gene: TRBD1
abundance: -
v_gene: TRBV7-8
j_gene: TRBJ2-5
CDR3nt: TGTGCCAGCAGCCGGACAGGGGGCCGGGAGACCCAGTACTTC
CDR3aa: CASSRTGGRETQYF

d_gene: -
abundance: few
v_gene: TRBV29-1
j_gene: TRBJ2-1
CDR3nt: TGCAGCGTTGAAGGACGGAGCAGCAATGAGCAGTTCTTC
CDR3aa: CSVEGRSSNEQFF

d_gene: -
abundance: -
v_gene: TRBV7-8
j_gene: TRBJ2-3
CDR3nt: TGTGCCAGCAGCCGAGGGACTACAGATACGCAGTATTTT
CDR3aa: CASSRGTTDTQYF

d_gene: -
abundance: -
v_gene: TRBV18
j_gene: TRBJ1-2
CDR3nt: TGTGCCAGCTCACCACCGGGACTAGATCCTAACTATGGCTACACCTTC
CDR3aa: CASSPPGLDPNYGYTF

d_gene: -
abundance: -
v_gene: TRBV6-2/TRBV6-3
j_gene: TRBJ2-7
CDR3nt: TGTGCCAGCAGTTACGATTCACAGTTAAGGTCCAACGAGCAGTACTTC
CDR3aa: CASSYDSQLRSNEQYF

d_gene: -
abundance: once
v_gene: TRBV4-2
j_gene: TRBJ2-2
CDR3nt: TGTGCCAGCAGCCAAGATACCGACCGGGTCCCCGGGGAGCTGTTTTTT
CDR3aa: CASSQDTDRVPGELFF

d_gene: TRBD2
abundance: few
v_gene: TRBV5-1
j_gene: TRBJ2-7
CDR3nt: TGCGCCAGCAGCACCGGACTAGCGGACGTCTCCTACGAGCAGTACTTC
CDR3aa: CASSTGLADVSYEQYF

d_gene: -
abundance: many
v_gene: TRBV27
j_gene: TRBJ2-7
CDR3nt: TGTGCCAGCAGTTGGTCTCCTAAAGTGTACGAGCAGTACTTC
CDR3aa: CASSWSPKVYEQYF

d_gene: TRBD1
abundance: -
v_gene: TRBV7-9
j_gene: TRBJ2-2
CDR3nt: TGTGCCAGCAGCCCGCTATGGGACAGGGAGAACACCGGGGAGCTGTTTTTT
CDR3aa: CASSPLWDRENTGELFF

d_gene: -
abundance: -
v_gene: TRBV6-5
j_gene: TRBJ1-1
CDR3nt: TGTGCCAGCATTATCACTGAAGCTTTCTTT
CDR3aa: CASIITEAFF

d_gene: -
abundance: -
v_gene: TRBV6-5
j_gene: TRBJ2-7
CDR3nt: TGTGCCAGCAGTTACTCGCACAGACCCTACGAGCAGTACTTC
CDR3aa: CASSYSHRPYEQYF

d_gene: TRBD1
abundance: -
v_gene: TRBV18
j_gene: TRBJ2-4
CDR3nt: TGTGCCAGCTCACACCAACAGGGGATCGCCAAAAACATTCAGTACTTC
CDR3aa: CASSHQQGIAKNIQYF

d_gene: TRBD2
abundance: -
v_gene: TRBV28
j_gene: TRBJ2-7
CDR3nt: TGTGCCAGCACAGGCGGGAGCTCCTACGAGCAGTACTTC
CDR3aa: CASTGGSSYEQYF

d_gene: TRBD2
abundance: -
v_gene: TRBV5-5
j_gene: TRBJ2-2
CDR3nt: TGTGCCAGCAGCTTGGCTGGCGGGAGAGGAGCCGGGGAGCTGTTTTTT
CDR3aa: CASSLAGGRGAGELFF

d_gene: TRBD1
abundance: -
v_gene: TRBV27
j_gene: TRBJ1-3
CDR3nt: TGTGCCAGCAGTCCGCTAGAGGGGGCAGGAGGAAACACCATATATTTT
CDR3aa: CASSPLEGAGGNTIYF

d_gene: -
abundance: many
v_gene: TRBV19
j_gene: TRBJ1-5
CDR3nt: TGTGCCAGTAGTAGACAGAATAGCAATCAGCCCCAGCATTTT
CDR3aa: CASSRQNSNQPQHF

d_gene: TRBD1
abundance: -
v_gene: TRBV9
j_gene: TRBJ2-2
CDR3nt: TGTGCCAGCACGACAGGGGTGGTCGGCACCGGGGAGCTGTTTTTT
CDR3aa: CASTTGVVGTGELFF

d_gene: TRBD1
abundance: -
v_gene: TRBV19
j_gene: TRBJ1-2
CDR3nt: TGTGCCAGTAGTCGATCCGATTACAGGGGGCAAGGCTACACCTTC
CDR3aa: CASSRSDYRGQGYTF

d_gene: -
abundance: few
v_gene: TRBV12-5
j_gene: TRBJ2-3
CDR3nt: TGTGCTAGTGGTCCCGGACAGTGGGTGGATGATACGCAGTATTTT
CDR3aa: CASGPGQWVDDTQYF

d_gene: -
abundance: -
v_gene: TRBV28
j_gene: TRBJ2-3
CDR3nt: TGTGCCAGCAGTTTAGATGGGGCCTCCACGCAGTATTTT
CDR3aa: CASSLDGASTQYF

d_gene: -
abundance: -
v_gene: TRBV6-2/TRBV6-3
j_gene: TRBJ1-2
CDR3nt: TGTGCCAGCAGTTACGGTCAGGGAAGTTATGGCTACACCTTC
CDR3aa: CASSYGQGSYGYTF

d_gene: -
abundance: -
v_gene: TRBV6-2/TRBV6-3
j_gene: TRBJ2-1
CDR3nt: TGTGCCAGCAGTTACTCGATATTAAGGGGCGCAGATGAGCAGTTCTTC
CDR3aa: CASSYSILRGADEQFF

d_gene: -
abundance: -
v_gene: TRBV29-1
j_gene: TRBJ1-2
CDR3nt: TGCAGCGTTGAATGGTCAGATAACTATGGCTACACCTTC
CDR3aa: CSVEWSDNYGYTF

d_gene: -
abundance: -
v_gene: TRBV6-2/TRBV6-3
j_gene: TRBJ1-2
CDR3nt: TGTGCCAGCAGTTACCCCCCCGGTGGAGACTATGGCTACACCTTC
CDR3aa: CASSYPPGGDYGYTF

d_gene: TRBD1
abundance: -
v_gene: TRBV5-1
j_gene: TRBJ2-2
CDR3nt: TGCGCCAGCAGCTTTACAGGGGCGAACACCGGGGAGCTGTTTTTT
CDR3aa: CASSFTGANTGELFF

d_gene: -
abundance: -
v_gene: TRBV15
j_gene: TRBJ1-1
CDR3nt: TGTGCCACCAGCCGACCGCAGGGGTACACTGAAGCTTTCTTT
CDR3aa: CATSRPQGYTEAFF

d_gene: TRBD1
abundance: few
v_gene: TRBV5-4
j_gene: TRBJ1-2
CDR3nt: TGTGCCAGCAGCCCGGACAGGGACTATGGCTACACCTTC
CDR3aa: CASSPDRDYGYTF

d_gene: -
abundance: -
v_gene: TRBV27
j_gene: TRBJ1-5
CDR3nt: TGTGCCAGCAGGGACAGTTATAGCAATCAGCCCCAGCATTTT
CDR3aa: CASRDSYSNQPQHF

d_gene: -
abundance: -
v_gene: TRBV12-2
j_gene: TRBJ1-2
CDR3nt: TGTGCAAGTCGCTCCCAGAAACAGACAGGGACTCCCCGCCGGACTAACTATGGCTACACCTTC
CDR3aa: CASRSQKQTGTPRRTNYGYTF

d_gene: -
abundance: -
v_gene: TRBV7-2
j_gene: TRBJ1-6
CDR3nt: TGTGCCAGCAGCCCCGGACAGCTTAATAATTCACCCCTCCACTTT
CDR3aa: CASSPGQLNNSPLHF

d_gene: TRBD2
abundance: -
v_gene: TRBV6-5
j_gene: TRBJ2-7
CDR3nt: TGTGCCAGCAGAAACGGGGGGGCGCGGGAGCAGTACTTC
CDR3aa: CASRNGGAREQYF

d_gene: TRBD1
abundance: once
v_gene: TRBV7-9
j_gene: TRBJ2-7
CDR3nt: TGTGCCAGCAGCCCGGAAACAGGGGGCGGCCACGAGCAGTACTTC
CDR3aa: CASSPETGGGHEQYF

d_gene: -
abundance: -
v_gene: TRBV4-3
j_gene: TRBJ2-2
CDR3nt: TGCGCCAGCAGCCAGCAGGGTGTCTCCGGGGAGCTGTTTTTT
CDR3aa: CASSQQGVSGELFF

d_gene: TRBD2
abundance: -
v_gene: TRBV5-1
j_gene: TRBJ2-1
CDR3nt: TGCGCCAGCAGCCCTACTACTAGCGGGAGCTCCTACAATGAGCAGTTCTTC
CDR3aa: CASSPTTSGSSYNEQFF

d_gene: -
abundance: -
v_gene: TRBV4-3
j_gene: TRBJ2-7
CDR3nt: TGCGCCAGCAGCCAAGATCTTGGCGGATCCTACGAGCAGTACTTC
CDR3aa: CASSQDLGGSYEQYF

d_gene: -
abundance: -
v_gene: TRBV11-2
j_gene: TRBJ1-2
CDR3nt: TGTGCCAGCAGCTTAGTACCCAAGGGTACGGGAGGCTACACCTTC
CDR3aa: CASSLVPKGTGGYTF

d_gene: TRBD2
abundance: once
v_gene: TRBV5-4
j_gene: TRBJ2-2
CDR3nt: TGTGCCAGCAGCTTGTGGCTAGCGGGAGCGTTTGAGATGGGATCCGGGGAGCTGTTTTTT
CDR3aa: CASSLWLAGAFEMGSGELFF